A selection of T cell receptor beta chains follows, all from one sample in a study of radiotherapy plus CTLA-4 blockade in lung cancer. This table comes from immunoSEQ multiplex PCR, and its TCRdb copy is limited to in-frame clones, with some not included. The data contain 12,000 or so clones, around 80% of them singletons. The material sequenced was peripheral blood, taken from a patient treated with radiotherapy plus ipilimumab. These TCRs come from a human donor with non-small cell lung cancer that progressed on radiotherapy plus ipilimumab. Each CDR3 is given with its conserved first and last residue. The D gene is left open where the match is weak. A clone size is listed for some rows: how often the clone was seen (once, few, many), or a class if it is expanded.

J: TRBJ2-7
D: TRBD1
V: TRBV19
size: NA
CDR3: CASSVSDRGPYEQYF
DNA: TGTGCCAGTAGTGTATCGGACAGGGGGCCCTACGAGCAGTACTTC

J: TRBJ1-5
D: TRBD1
V: TRBV19
size: NA
CDR3: CASSIRQTGVIGQPQHF
DNA: TGTGCCAGTAGTATACGTCAGACAGGGGTAATCGGTCAGCCCCAGCATTTT

J: TRBJ2-2
D: NA
V: TRBV23-1
size: NA
CDR3: CASTPKRRGRLVELFF
DNA: TGCGCCAGCACCCCCAAGCGCCGGGGGCGATTAGTGGAGCTGTTTTTT

J: TRBJ1-2
D: TRBD1
V: TRBV28
size: once
CDR3: CASSQTGDLYGYTF
DNA: TGTGCCAGCAGCCAAACAGGGGATCTTTATGGCTACACCTTC

J: TRBJ2-7
D: NA
V: TRBV18
size: NA
CDR3: CASSPAVQNEQYF
DNA: TGTGCCAGCTCACCAGCGGTCCAGAACGAGCAGTACTTC

J: TRBJ1-6
D: NA
V: TRBV6-6
size: NA
CDR3: CAGSFGDNSPLHF
DNA: TGTGCCGGCAGTTTCGGGGATAATTCACCCCTCCACTTT

J: TRBJ2-3
D: NA
V: TRBV4-1
size: NA
CDR3: CASSVPGLRGADTQYF
DNA: TGCGCCAGCAGCGTCCCCGGGTTGAGGGGGGCGGATACGCAGTATTTT

J: TRBJ2-3
D: NA
V: TRBV9
size: NA
CDR3: CASNRDTDTQYF
DNA: TGTGCCAGCAACAGGGACACAGATACGCAGTATTTT

J: TRBJ2-7
D: NA
V: TRBV27
size: NA
CDR3: CASSLGTAYEQYF
DNA: TGTGCCAGCAGTTTGGGGACGGCCTACGAGCAGTACTTC

J: TRBJ1-2
D: NA
V: TRBV6-1
size: NA
CDR3: CASSEAQGNGYTF
DNA: TGTGCCAGCAGTGAAGCTCAGGGTAATGGCTACACCTTC

J: TRBJ2-7
D: TRBD2
V: TRBV4-1
size: NA
CDR3: CASSREGVRNEQYF
DNA: TGCGCCAGCAGTCGGGAGGGAGTAAGAAACGAGCAGTACTTC

J: TRBJ2-1
D: NA
V: TRBV2
size: NA
CDR3: CASKAEGATLFF
DNA: TGTGCCAGCAAGGCGGAGGGGGCCACACTGTTCTTC

J: TRBJ2-7
D: NA
V: TRBV15
size: few
CDR3: CATSRGGTENEQYF
DNA: TGTGCCACCAGCAGAGGGGGCACCGAAAACGAGCAGTACTTC

J: TRBJ1-2
D: TRBD1
V: TRBV7-8
size: NA
CDR3: CASSSDRGLYGYTF
DNA: TGTGCCAGCAGCTCCGACAGGGGTCTCTATGGCTACACCTTC

J: TRBJ1-2
D: NA
V: TRBV18
size: NA
CDR3: CASSTTRNTEGYTF
DNA: TGTGCCAGCTCAACGACAAGAAATACCGAGGGCTACACCTTC

J: TRBJ2-7
D: TRBD2
V: TRBV25-1
size: NA
CDR3: CASSDRLAGGGPYEQYF
DNA: TGTGCCAGCAGTGACCGCTTGGCGGGGGGGGGACCCTACGAGCAGTACTTC

J: TRBJ1-1
D: TRBD1
V: TRBV25-1
size: NA
CDR3: CASSDRGRSTEAFF
DNA: TGTGCCAGCAGCGACAGGGGGCGGAGCACTGAAGCTTTCTTT